This paragraph covers one T cell receptor (beta chain) sequence. What antigen it recognizes has not been identified. Base quality data are lacking; no much larger clone is found one base away. The data derive from a study of blood T cell repertoires in COVID-19 (dated by TCRdb to about 2020). In terms of the full investigation: Collaborator samples came from the United States, Italy and Spain and covered acute and convalescent phases of COVID-19. The prospective study material was composed of cDNA or gDNA derived from T cells, B-cell-depleted T cells, or PBMCs. Subjects who had been exposed to COVID-19, were actively infected with it, or had recovered from it provided the deeply sampled blood TCRbeta repertoires that made up the dataset. The repertoires were released in a freely available public database meant as a resource for research on the immune response to SARS-CoV-2. Samples were obtained from the ongoing ImmuneRACE study (first 160 participants) and from over 1,000 subjects provided by 6 global collaborators. Nearly every sample came with metadata listing a de-identified subject ID, COVID-19 status, age in years and sex. Where available, HLA class I and class II types were taken from metadata supplied by the sample provider and were not determined by assay-based typing. Results and caveats for the whole study, not just this receptor: The quantity of clinical and demographic metadata differed by source and by participant and was supplied without curation.

TCRbeta CDR3 regions were amplified from genomic DNA by means of the immunoSEQ Assay, a bias-controlled multiplex PCR. The original pipeline was this. The number of nucleated cells in each sample was estimated from the amplification of reference gene primers within the assay. Sequence reads were collapsed and filtered to measure the absolute abundance of every unique TCRbeta CDR3 rearrangement. For each sample, productive Simpson clonality was calculated by taking the square root of Simpson's diversity index across productive rearrangements. This immuneACCESS table, as held by TCRdb, lists in-frame sequences with V and J called but not all clones. Of the missing ones, under half trace to an unresolved V gene in checked studies; the others have no known cause. V, J and clone size are taken as reported in that table, and D and trimming were inferred from the DNA itself. Counted in this sample were 56,000 or so clones; approximately 81% of them appeared once. The top ten clonotypes cover under 3% of the sample.

The collaborating institutions used their own protocols to collect whole blood in K2EDTA tubes. For TCRbeta analysis, collaborator samples were shipped as frozen whole blood, as isolated PBMCs, or as DNA extracted from either sample type. CDR1 and CDR2 (LNHNV, YYDKDF) derive from the germline V gene (reference sequence). The germline V and J ends show losses of 3 bases and 8 bases respectively, and no gene match explains 4 bases of the junction. From the cysteine through the phenylalanine, the CDR3 covers 14 amino acids. Of all the DNA, just the CDR3 is kept, 42 bases in frame from base 1. The sample taken for sequencing was peripheral blood. The clonotype originates from a man over 45 with acute or convalescent COVID-19. This receptor chain uses TRBV15 and TRBJ1-4, and TRBD1 matches 9 of the central bases. The DNA sequence is as follows: TGTGCCACCAGCAGGGACAGGGGTACCGAAAAACTGTTTTTT. It translates as CATSRDRGTEKLFF.